This is a list of T cell receptor beta chains from one sample in a study of response to subunit inactivated influenza vaccine. Each CDR3 protein is one row after TCRdb ran MiXCR on the RT-PCR reads. Of fewer than 600,000 distinct CDR3 sequences in the sample, approximately 7.3% were seen once. The material was PBMCs from blood, obtained approximately 25 months after vaccination. Receptors were obtained from a man in his fifties or sixties who received an inactivated influenza vaccine. CDR3s include the opening cysteine and the closing phenylalanine or tryptophan. D genes are given only for firm matches. Part of the rows lack a size; the others show once, few, many or a class for expanded clones.

j_call v_call clone_size d_call cdr3_aa cdr3_nt
TRBJ2-2 TRBV6-2/TRBV6-3 . . CASTGNWNTGELFF TGTGCCAGCACGGGGAACTGGAACACCGGGGAGCTGTTTTTT
TRBJ1-2 TRBV30 . . CAWSVVLGEDYTF TGTGCCTGGAGTGTAGTGCTAGGGGAAGACTACACCTTC
TRBJ2-7 TRBV20-1 . . CSARERLTKSEQYF TGCAGTGCTAGAGAACGCCTTACAAAGAGCGAGCAGTACTTC
TRBJ2-2 TRBV6-5 many TRBD2 CASSSIGLAANTGELFF TGTGCCAGCAGTTCGATCGGACTAGCGGCGAACACCGGGGAGCTGTTTTTT
TRBJ1-2 TRBV28 many . CASSLAGGIGNYGYTF TGTGCCAGCAGTTTAGCGGGGGGCATCGGGAACTATGGCTACACCTTC
TRBJ2-7 TRBV20-1 many . CSARLGTYEQYF TGCAGTGCTAGACTTGGAACCTACGAGCAGTACTTC
TRBJ2-3 TRBV27 . TRBD2 CASRDLAVTDTQYF TGTGCCAGCAGGGATCTAGCGGTAACAGATACGCAGTATTTT
TRBJ2-1 TRBV7-9 many TRBD2 CASSSLAGGRSYNEQFF TGTGCCAGCAGCTCACTAGCGGGAGGTCGGTCCTACAATGAGCAGTTCTTC
TRBJ1-4 TRBV7-2 few . CASSLVGAVNEKLFF TGTGCCAGCAGCTTAGTGGGGGCGGTAAACGAAAAACTGTTTTTT
TRBJ2-7 TRBV5-1 . TRBD1 CASSQVGGQGTYEQYF TGCGCCAGCTCCCAAGTGGGGGGACAGGGTACCTACGAGCAGTACTTC
TRBJ2-3 TRBV2 many TRBD1 CASSKQGASTDTQYF TGTGCCAGCAGTAAACAGGGGGCGAGCACAGATACGCAGTATTTT
TRBJ1-3 TRBV10-3 . TRBD1 CAISESGTARSTIYF TGTGCCATCAGTGAGTCCGGGACAGCCCGGTCGACCATATATTTT
TRBJ1-1 TRBV20-1 . . CSARAQLDTEAFF TGCAGTGCAAGGGCCCAGTTGGACACTGAAGCTTTCTTT
TRBJ2-1 TRBV14 . TRBD2 CASSHPAGTLYNEQFF TGTGCCAGCAGCCATCCAGCGGGGACCCTCTACAATGAGCAGTTCTTC
TRBJ2-5 TRBV19 . . CASSGIAFQETQYF TGTGCCAGTAGTGGGATAGCTTTCCAAGAGACCCAGTACTTC
TRBJ2-7 TRBV7-9 few . CASSQSRTAAYEQYF TGTGCCAGCAGCCAAAGCCGGACGGCGGCCTACGAGCAGTACTTC
TRBJ2-2 TRBV27 . TRBD2 CASSSFTGLAGYTGELFF TGTGCCAGCAGTTCCTTCACGGGACTAGCGGGGTACACCGGGGAGCTGTTTTTT
TRBJ2-3 TRBV5-1 . TRBD2 CASSVWTSGTDTQYF TGCGCCAGCAGCGTGTGGACTAGCGGAACAGATACGCAGTATTTT
TRBJ1-2 TRBV29-1 few . CSVSSRQNYGYTF TGCAGCGTTTCCTCCCGACAGAACTATGGCTACACCTTC
TRBJ2-5 TRBV5-1 few TRBD1 CASSLAGTGGVETQYF TGCGCCAGCAGCTTGGCCGGGACAGGGGGAGTTGAGACCCAGTACTTC
TRBJ1-1 TRBV6-5 many . CASSYREGNTEAFF TGTGCCAGCAGTTATCGGGAGGGGAACACTGAAGCTTTCTTT
TRBJ2-3 TRBV4-1 few . CASSQEGLRTDTQYF TGCGCCAGCAGCCAAGAAGGCCTGCGCACAGATACGCAGTATTTT
TRBJ1-1 TRBV7-9 many . CASSLLGGNTEAFF TGTGCCAGCAGCTTATTAGGCGGGAACACTGAAGCTTTCTTT
TRBJ2-5 TRBV5-4 many . CASSAPGGRYETQYF TGTGCCAGCAGCGCGCCGGGCGGCCGTTATGAGACCCAGTACTTC
TRBJ2-2 TRBV24-1 . . CATSDLTGELFF TGTGCCACCAGTGATTTAACCGGGGAGCTGTTTTTT
TRBJ2-1 TRBV20-1 . . CSAKDASWGYEQFF TGCAGTGCTAAAGATGCGTCGTGGGGTTATGAGCAGTTCTTC
TRBJ2-1 TRBV7-9 . TRBD2 CASSLAPGGSYNEQFF TGTGCCAGCAGCTTAGCGCCGGGGGGCTCCTACAATGAGCAGTTCTTC
TRBJ1-5 TRBV28 many . CASSLATRTQHF TGTGCCAGCAGTTTGGCGACGAGGACCCAGCATTTT
TRBJ1-1 TRBV4-1 many . CASSQGRGGEAFF TGCGCCAGCAGCCAAGGCAGGGGAGGCGAAGCTTTCTTT
TRBJ1-4 TRBV30 . . CAWSLWGTNEKLFF TGTGCCTGGAGTTTGTGGGGCACTAATGAAAAACTGTTTTTT
TRBJ1-3 TRBV7-8 many . CASSPPPDSGNTIYF TGTGCCAGCAGCCCCCCGCCGGACTCTGGAAACACCATATATTTT
TRBJ1-1 TRBV12-3/TRBV12-4 many . CASSSPDSRRSEAFF TGTGCCAGCAGTTCCCCGGACAGCCGGAGGTCTGAAGCTTTCTTT
TRBJ1-6 TRBV7-8 . TRBD1 CASSQQGNNSPLHF TGTGCCAGCAGTCAACAGGGGAATAATTCACCCCTCCACTTT
TRBJ1-1 TRBV4-2 many TRBD1 CASSQGQGANTEAFF TGTGCCAGCAGCCAAGGACAGGGCGCGAACACTGAAGCTTTCTTT
TRBJ2-5 TRBV28 . TRBD2 CASRPQGLKETQYF TGTGCCAGCAGGCCCCAGGGACTAAAAGAGACCCAGTACTTC
TRBJ2-5 TRBV7-9 . TRBD2 CASSPSGGLETQYF TGTGCCAGCAGCCCTAGCGGGGGGTTAGAGACCCAGTACTTC
TRBJ1-1 TRBV29-1 many TRBD1 CSVFGQGPTEAFF TGCAGCGTTTTCGGACAGGGCCCCACTGAAGCTTTCTTT
TRBJ2-2 TRBV6-2/TRBV6-3 . . CASSRSGSTGELFF TGTGCCAGCAGCCGGTCCGGGTCCACCGGGGAGCTGTTTTTT
TRBJ2-7 TRBV28 . TRBD1 CASSFRTGVFDEQYF TGTGCCAGCAGTTTCCGGACAGGGGTTTTCGACGAGCAGTACTTC
TRBJ2-5 TRBV6-2/TRBV6-3 . TRBD1 CASSLGQPGAQYF TGTGCCAGCAGCCTGGGACAGCCCGGCGCCCAGTACTTC
TRBJ1-1 TRBV10-3 few . CAIRETREAFF TGTGCCATCAGAGAAACCCGTGAAGCTTTCTTT
TRBJ2-7 TRBV3-1 few TRBD2 CASSQDSGGAYEQYF TGTGCCAGCAGCCAAGATAGCGGGGGGGCGTACGAGCAGTACTTC
TRBJ1-5 TRBV20-1 many . CSARDLYGSNQPQHF TGCAGTGCTAGAGATCTATACGGGAGCAATCAGCCCCAGCATTTT
TRBJ2-7 TRBV19 few . CASSILSGYSYEQYF TGTGCCAGTAGTATCCTAAGCGGGTACTCCTACGAGCAGTACTTC
TRBJ2-3 TRBV11-2 few . CASSLDLRGGTDTQYF TGTGCCAGCAGCTTAGATCTAAGGGGGGGCACAGATACGCAGTATTTT
TRBJ1-3 TRBV12-3/TRBV12-4 few . CASSPDGASGNTIYF TGTGCCAGCAGTCCCGACGGGGCCTCTGGAAACACCATATATTTT
TRBJ2-3 TRBV5-1 many . CASSNRDTQYF TGCGCCAGCAGTAACAGGGATACGCAGTATTTT
TRBJ1-5 TRBV19 many TRBD1 CASSREQGAGNQPQHF TGTGCCAGTAGCAGAGAACAGGGGGCTGGCAATCAGCCCCAGCATTTT
TRBJ2-1 TRBV6-5 many . CASGPTVEQFF TGTGCCAGCGGTCCCACAGTTGAGCAGTTCTTC
TRBJ1-2 TRBV10-3 . . CAISGGEGDGYTF TGTGCCATCAGTGGAGGGGAAGGGGATGGCTACACCTTC
TRBJ1-6 TRBV6-1 . . CASRGRDDSPLHF TGTGCCAGCAGGGGGAGGGACGACTCACCCCTCCACTTT
TRBJ1-2 TRBV27 . . CASSNVGVEGLYGYTF TGTGCCAGCAGTAATGTTGGTGTTGAGGGGCTTTATGGCTACACCTTC
TRBJ2-5 TRBV29-1 many . CSATLGIETQYF TGCAGCGCGACTCTCGGGATAGAGACCCAGTACTTC